This TCR beta chain originates from a study of blood T cell repertoires in COVID-19. Study details: Collection of acute and convalescent COVID-19 samples took place in the United States, Italy and Spain. PBMCs, B-cell-depleted T cells, or T cells provided the cDNA or gDNA that made up the material.

In terms of age and location, participants ranged from roughly 18 to 100 years and lived in approximately 26 US areas. This clone was observed once. Clones were read by immunoSEQ multiplex PCR, and TCRdb kept only the in-frame ones, dropping some. The data show around 400,000 clones, approximately 90% seen once. This sequence was found in a middle-aged woman who had been exposed to COVID-19. Sequencing was performed on PBMCs or T cells enriched from blood (not recorded which).

The CDR3 DNA follows: TGTGCCAGCAGCCAGCGGGAGGCCTACAATGAGCAGTTCTTC. Protein: CASSQREAYNEQFF. J is TRBJ2-1 and V is TRBV5-4; 9 bases map to TRBD2. V was clipped by 4 bases and J by 2 bases; unmatched bases: 1. The germline V gene encodes CDR1 SGHNT and CDR2 YYREEE (reference sequence). The CDR3 covers 14 residues.